The next 14 T cell receptor beta chains were all read from a single sample in a study of TIL therapy for anti-PD-1-resistant metastatic lung cancer. Noted time point: pre-treatment sample, taken before nivolumab and TIL therapy. Pleural nodules or supraclavicular lymph nodes made up most of the excised metastases sampled. This was the immunoSEQ v3 assay. Sequencing was performed with immunoSEQ multiplex PCR; in TCRdb, only in-frame clones are kept and a portion is missing. In the table there are around 26,000 clones, approximately 63% of which are singletons. Sequencing was performed on tumor tissue, taken at baseline. The receptors here all came from a woman between 30 and 79 years old with non-small cell lung cancer.

This clone was detected only once. The chain uses TRBV7-9 and TRBJ2-3; D is undetermined. The CDR3 is 14 amino acids. Trimming removed 4 bases at V and 1 base at J, with 9 bases between. Germline-derived CDR1 and CDR2 are SEHNR and FQNEAQ (reference sequence). The CDR3, as DNA: TGTGCCAGCAGCTATCTAGGTGGCACAGATACGCAGTATTTT. Encoded protein: CASSYLGGTDTQYF.

The V and J genes are TRBV2 and TRBJ2-1; D gene uncertain. V lost 2 bases to trimming and J lost 14 bases, with 10 bases between them. The germline V gene has CDR1 SNHLY and CDR2 FYNNEI. The CDR3 length is 11 residues. The CDR3 sequence is CASSETVEEFF. In nucleotides, the CDR3 is TGTGCCAGCAGTGAAACGGTAGAAGAGTTCTTC.

The CDR3 DNA reads as TGTGCCAGCAGCTTCGGGGCGGGAGGGGACGTTTACGAGCAGTACTTC. It specifies CASSFGAGGDVYEQYF. This chain connects TRBV5-4 to TRBJ2-7; TRBD2 matches 9 bases. The CDR3 length is 16 residues. V lost 2 bases, J lost 4 bases, and 10 bases stayed unmatched. The germline CDR1 and CDR2 sequences are SGHNT and YYREEE (reference sequence).

The V gene is TRBV30, the J gene TRBJ2-3, with 9 bases identical to TRBD2. V lost 4 bases and J lost 1; bases outside the gene matches: 12. This CDR3 region has 17 residues. CDR1 and CDR2 from the germline V gene are GTSNPN and SVGIG (reference sequence). CDR3 coding DNA: TGTGCCTGGATTTCAGCGGGAGGCCCCCGAGGCACAGATACGCAGTATTTT. It yields the protein CAWISAGGPRGTDTQYF.

The chain carries TRBV11-3 and TRBJ2-1; the D gene is possibly TRBD1 (5 bases). Germline V gives CDR1 SGHNT, CDR2 YENEEA. The ends were cut back, 5 bases at V and 9 bases at J, with 17 bases in the middle. The CDR3 is made up of 14 amino acids. The CDR3 loop is CASSPTRAQGEQFF. In DNA form, the CDR3 reads TGTGCCAGCAGCCCCACTCGGGCCCAGGGTGAGCAGTTCTTC.

The chain joins TRBV7-6 to TRBJ2-1, with 8 bases matching TRBD1. V shed 5 bases, J shed 2 bases, and the junction held 5 bases outside the gene matches. The CDR3 consists of 15 residues. Germline V gene data show CDR1 as SGHVS and CDR2 as FNYEAQ. CDR3 DNA: TGTGCCAGCAGCGCCGGACAGGGCCCCTACAATGAGCAGTTCTTC. Its translation: CASSAGQGPYNEQFF.

This clone is judged medium-sized. The chain recombines TRBV13 with TRBJ2-7; 15 bases map to TRBD2. This CDR3 has 16 amino acids. J lost 6 bases, V lost 5 bases, and 8 bases had no gene match. Germline V gives CDR1 PRHDT, CDR2 FYEKMQ (reference sequence). The CDR3 DNA reads TGTGCCAGCAGCACGTCCCCGGGACTAGCGGGAGGCGAGCAGTACTTC. Protein product: CASSTSPGLAGGEQYF.

The chain employs TRBV2 and TRBJ2-7, with unresolved D. The CDR3 runs 14 residues. Germline V gene lookup returns CDR1 SNHLY and CDR2 FYNNEI. V dropped 5 bases and J dropped 0 bases, with 11 bases sitting between them. CDR3 DNA: TGTGCCAGCAGTTATGACGTAGTCTCCTACGAGCAGTACTTC. It translates to CASSYDVVSYEQYF.

The chain links TRBV11-3 to TRBJ2-2, with no clear D. V shed 4 bases and J shed 2 bases, with 11 bases lying between them. Germline lookup yields CDR1 SGHNT and CDR2 YENEEA. The CDR3 runs to 15 residues. The CDR3 sequence is CASSYSDDNTGELFF. CDR3 nucleotides: TGTGCCAGCAGCTACTCCGACGATAACACCGGGGAGCTGTTTTTT.

V usage is TRBV7-2 and J usage is TRBJ2-2; D is perhaps TRBD2 (5 bases). CDR1 is SGHTA and CDR2 is FQGNSA in the germline V gene. The CDR3 consists of 13 residues. The V and J ends lost 0 bases and 6 bases respectively, with 5 bases between them. CDR3 in amino acids: CASSLAGAGELFF. For the CDR3, the DNA is TGTGCCAGCAGCTTAGCGGGAGCCGGGGAGCTGTTTTTT.

This clone showed up just once. V and J are TRBV5-4 and TRBJ2-5; perhaps TRBD2 as D (5 bases). V shed 4 bases and J shed 3 bases, with 10 bases lying between them. Per the germline V gene, CDR1 is SGHNT and CDR2 is YYREEE (reference sequence). There are 13 residues in the CDR3. This chain's CDR3 is CASSGTSEETQYF. The DNA for the CDR3 is TGTGCCAGCAGCGGTACTAGTGAAGAGACCCAGTACTTC.

V is TRBV2 and J is TRBJ2-3; D gene unclear. V gave up 6 bases and J gave up 2 bases, with 12 bases separating them. The CDR3 has 14 residues. Germline V CDR1 and CDR2: SNHLY, FYNNEI. CDR3 sequence: CASRSDSNTDTQYF. The CDR3 DNA reads TGTGCCAGCAGATCTGACTCAAACACAGATACGCAGTATTTT.

V and J are TRBV5-4 and TRBJ2-1, with 9 bases fitting TRBD2. Germline CDR1 and CDR2: SGHNT and YYREEE (reference sequence). V was clipped by 4 bases and J by 5 bases; unmatched bases: 7. CDR3 size: 15 residues. The CDR3 nucleotides read TGTGCCAGCAGCCAAGAAAGCGGGAGGAACAATGAGCAGTTCTTC. This encodes CASSQESGRNNEQFF.

The V gene is TRBV28, the J gene TRBJ2-2, with 7 bases matching TRBD2. CDR1 is MDHEN and CDR2 is SYDVKM in the germline V gene. The CDR3 totals 16 residues. V was clipped by 11 bases and J by 2 bases; unmatched bases: 14. The CDR3 is CAPREGWDENTGELFF. The CDR3 bases are TGTGCCCCAAGGGAGGGATGGGATGAAAACACCGGGGAGCTGTTTTTT.